The present T cell receptor (beta chain) was sequenced within a study of blood T cell repertoires in COVID-19. On the study more broadly: Material from acute and convalescent COVID-19 was sourced from the United States, Italy and Spain. The cDNA or gDNA used as material had been derived from T cells, B-cell-depleted T cells, or PBMCs.

The CDR3 totals 14 residues. The junction had 4 bases not matched to a gene; V was cut back by 3 bases and J by 7 bases. Germline lookup yields CDR1 SNHLY and CDR2 FYNNEI. Source study methods: By means of reference gene primer amplification, nucleated cell counts were estimated. The protocol was immunoSEQ multiplex PCR, while the TCRdb copy is restricted to in-frame clones and leaves out a portion. V, J and clone size reflect that table, while D and trimming were determined from the DNA. Of approximately 290,000 clones in the sample, approximately 90% were seen once. This chain joins TRBV2 and TRBJ1-4, with 8 bases identical to TRBD1. The TCR was taken from a man aged 30-40 years with acute or convalescent COVID-19. Material: peripheral blood. CDR3 coding DNA: TGTGCCAGCAGTGAGACAGGGGTGGGTGAAAAACTGTTTTTT. This encodes CASSETGVGEKLFF.